The 22 T cell receptor beta chains given below trace back to one sample, sequenced in a study of blood T cell repertoires in COVID-19. Some clones are missing from TCRdb's copy, which holds only in-frame ones; the method was immunoSEQ multiplex PCR. The sample carries approximately 11,000 clones, 88% recorded once. The material sequenced was peripheral blood. The receptors come from a human donor in a cohort sampled during active COVID-19.

The rearrangement uses TRBV3-1 (or the pseudogene TRBV3-2) and TRBJ2-7, with D perhaps matching TRBD1 (5 bases). The CDR3 runs to 14 residues. The germline V gene encodes CDR1 LGHDT and CDR2 YNNKEL (reference sequence). Trimming removed 0 bases from V and 1 base from J, with 7 bases in between. The CDR3 region is CASSQDHRSYEQYF. CDR3 bases: TGTGCCAGCAGCCAAGACCACAGGTCCTACGAGCAGTACTTC.

The V gene is TRBV1, the J gene TRBJ2-3; TRBD2 is the table's D call, not checked against the DNA. TRBV1 is a documented pseudogene. The CDR3 extends over 15 amino acids. The chain's CDR3 is CTSRSSDTSTDTQYF. The CDR3 DNA is TGCACCAGCCGATCTAGCGATACTAGCACAGATACGCAGTATTTT.

Here the CDR3 DNA reads TGTGCCAGCAGCCAACGGGCGGGAGGGAAGGATACGCAGTATTTT. It specifies CASSQRAGGKDTQYF. V gene TRBV14 combines with J gene TRBJ2-3; 9 nucleotides align to TRBD2. V trimming: 2 bases; J trimming: 6 bases; junction bases outside the gene matches: 6. This CDR3 region has 15 residues. Germline V gene lookup returns CDR1 SGHDN and CDR2 FVKESK.

This clone was observed once. The chain joins TRBV19 to TRBJ2-6; 7 nucleotides align to TRBD2. Germline assignment: CDR1 LNHDA and CDR2 SQIVND (reference sequence). Trimming cost V 3 bases and J 0 bases; bases outside gene matches: 8. The CDR3 has 18 residues. The CDR3 bases are TGTGCCAGTAGTATTCTAGGGGAGGGGAGCTCTGGGGCCAACGTCCTGACTTTC. Its protein is CASSILGEGSSGANVLTF.

Regarding this clone: At one boundary the junction diverges from the germline segment, which might be a read error. Different DNA sequences within this sample yield the same CDR3. The gene calls are TRBV7-9 and TRBJ2-3; TRBD2 is a possible D gene (6 bases). Germline CDR1 reads SEHNR; CDR2 reads FQNEAQ (reference sequence). CDR3 length equals 16 residues. The CDR3 protein is CASSLARGIATDTQYF. In nucleotides, the CDR3 is TGTGCCAGCAGCTTAGCCCGGGGGATAGCCACAGATACGCAGTATTTC. Together with reference TRBV7-9 and TRBJ2-3, the CDR3 gives the full variable domain: DTGVSQNPRHKITKRGQNVTFRCDPISEHNRLYWYRQTLGQGPEFLTYFQNEAQLEKSRLLSDRFSAERPKGSFSTLEIQRTEQGDSAMYLCASSLARGIATDTQYFGPGTRLTVL.

The chain combines TRBV3-1 (or the pseudogene TRBV3-2) with TRBJ1-1, with D unclear. Germline values: CDR1 LGHDT, CDR2 YNNKEL (reference sequence). This CDR3 comprises 15 residues. Trimming removed 4 bases from V and 4 bases from J, with 16 bases in between. The CDR3, as DNA: TGTGCCAGCAGCCCTGCTGGGTCCAGGTTCACTGAAGCTTTCTTT. It yields the protein CASSPAGSRFTEAFF.

The V call is TRBV6-2 or TRBV6-3, the J call TRBJ1-2; D is ambiguous. The germline V gene encodes CDR1 MNHEY and CDR2 SVGEGT. This CDR3 is 14 amino acids long. V lost 2 bases, J lost 3 bases, and 10 bases lay in between. CDR3: CASSYPTDYYGYTF. The DNA of the CDR3 is TGTGCCAGCAGTTACCCCACCGACTACTATGGCTACACCTTC.

The sample holds one count of this clone. The chain recombines TRBV2 with TRBJ1-3, with 7 bases fitting TRBD1. This CDR3 comprises 18 residues. Germline loops: CDR1 SNHLY, CDR2 FYNNEI. The V and J ends lost 6 bases and 0 bases, in that order; junction bases with no gene match: 14. The CDR3 bases are TGTGCCAGCAGCCAACCCGGGACAGACTACACCTCTGGAAACACCATATATTTT. Translating it yields CASSQPGTDYTSGNTIYF.

The chain has TRBV9 and TRBJ2-3; 8 bases line up with TRBD2. J was trimmed by 6 bases and V by 5 bases; bases with no gene match: 2. Germline V gene lookup returns CDR1 SGDLS and CDR2 YYNGEE. The CDR3 runs 12 residues. The CDR3 spells CASRGLGDTQYF. CDR3 DNA: TGTGCCAGCAGGGGACTAGGTGATACGCAGTATTTT.

The V gene is TRBV6-5, the J gene TRBJ2-7; maybe TRBD2 (5 bases). Trimming stripped 8 bases from V and 2 bases from J, with 13 bases between. The germline gives CDR1 MNHEY, CDR2 SVGAGI. The CDR3 extends over 13 amino acids. CDR3 nucleotides: TGTGCCAGCGAAGGACTCGTACCCTACGAGCAGTACTTC. It translates to CASEGLVPYEQYF.

J is TRBJ1-1 and V is TRBV25-1, with D possibly being TRBD1 (5 bases). Germline V CDR1 and CDR2: MGHDK, SYGVNS. This CDR3 region has 14 residues. V was shortened by 6 bases and J by 4 bases, with 15 bases between the two germline ends. The chain's CDR3 is CASSIRGGGTEAFF. CDR3 bases: TGTGCCAGCAGCATTAGGGGAGGTGGCACTGAAGCTTTCTTT.

Here the CDR3 DNA reads TGTGCCACCCGGCGCGGGGGGACTGGAAACACCATATATTTT. Translated: CATRRGGTGNTIYF. The V gene is TRBV6-5, the J gene TRBJ1-3, with TRBD1 as a possible D gene (5 bases). The germline V gene has CDR1 MNHEY and CDR2 SVGAGI. This CDR3 is 14 amino acids long. V was cut by 10 bases and J by 2 bases, with 15 bases left in between.

V and J are TRBV19 and TRBJ1-2, with D maybe TRBD1 (6 bases). Trimming stripped 6 bases from V and 1 base from J, with 15 bases between. Germline CDR1 reads LNHDA; CDR2 reads SQIVND (reference sequence). The CDR3 is 15 amino acids. In DNA form, the CDR3 reads TGTGCCAGTAGATTCAGGGGAAGCGGTAACTATGGCTACACCTTC. It translates to CASRFRGSGNYGYTF. Full variable domain (rest looked up from reference TRBV19 and TRBJ1-2): DGGITQSPKYLFRKEGQNVTLSCEQNLNHDAMYWYRQDPGQGLRLIYYSQIVNDFQKGDIAEGYSVSREKKESFPLTVTSAQKNPTAFYLCASRFRGSGNYGYTFGSGTRLTVV.

This chain uses TRBV5-8 with TRBJ1-5, with D uncertain. Deletions cut 5 bases from V and 7 bases from J, with 16 bases between. Germline-derived CDR1 and CDR2 are SGHTS and YDEGEE. CDR3 size: 14 residues. CDR3 in amino acids: CASSPPQSRQPQHF. The CDR3 coding sequence is TGTGCCAGCAGTCCACCCCAATCGAGGCAGCCCCAGCATTTT.

The chain couples TRBV2 to TRBJ2-1, with 12 bases that match TRBD1. The junction had 5 bases not matched to a gene; V was cut back by 6 bases and J by 8 bases. CDR3 length: 14 residues. Per germline, CDR1 SNHLY and CDR2 FYNNEI. CDR3: CASSRDRGRDEQFF. The CDR3 bases are TGTGCCAGCAGCCGGGACAGGGGGCGAGATGAGCAGTTCTTC.

The chain combines TRBV3-1 (or the pseudogene TRBV3-2) with TRBJ2-7, with D perhaps matching TRBD1 (6 bases). The CDR3 length is 13 residues. The ends were cut back, 4 bases at V and 4 bases at J, with 11 bases in the middle. Germline V gives CDR1 LGHDT, CDR2 YNNKEL (reference sequence). The CDR3 protein is CASSLLGGYEQYF. The DNA of the CDR3 is TGTGCCAGCAGCCTCCTAGGGGGTTACGAGCAGTACTTC.

The V and J genes are TRBV5-1 and TRBJ2-6; possibly TRBD1 for D (6 bases). Deletions cut 4 bases from V and 1 base from J, with 9 bases between. This CDR3 is 15 amino acids long. The germline V gene has CDR1 SGHRS and CDR2 YFSETQ. CDR3 DNA: TGCGCCAGCAGCCTAGGGGGATCTGGGGCCAACGTCCTGACTTTC. Its protein product is CASSLGGSGANVLTF. The full variable domain, completed using reference TRBV5-1 and TRBJ2-6, is KAGVTQTPRYLIKTRGQQVTLSCSPISGHRSVSWYQQTPGQGLQFLFEYFSETQRNKGNFPGRFSGRQFSNSRSEMNVSTLELGDSALYLCASSLGGSGANVLTFGAGSRLTVL.

The V call is TRBV5-1, the J call TRBJ1-1; a possible D gene is TRBD1 (5 bases). The CDR3 is 13 residues long. V dropped 4 bases and J dropped 4 bases, with 11 bases sitting between them. Per germline, CDR1 SGHRS and CDR2 YFSETQ. The CDR3 loop is CASSQQGGTEAFF. The CDR3 DNA sequence: TGCGCCAGCAGCCAGCAGGGAGGCACTGAAGCTTTCTTT.

The chain joins TRBV15 to TRBJ2-7; TRBD2 is a possible D gene (6 bases). The CDR3 loop spans 15 amino acids. CDR1 and CDR2 (germline): LNHNV, YYDKDF (reference sequence). Trimming cost V 0 bases and J 3 bases, with 12 bases left between them. The CDR3 sequence: CATSREVEAGYEQYF. The CDR3 region has the DNA TGTGCCACCAGCAGAGAAGTAGAAGCGGGCTACGAGCAGTACTTC. Full variable domain (missing parts from reference TRBV15 and TRBJ2-7): DAMVIQNPRYQVTQFGKPVTLSCSQTLNHNVMYWYQQKSSQAPKLLFHYYDKDFNNEADTPDNFQSRRPNTSFCFLDIRSPGLGDTAMYLCATSREVEAGYEQYFGPGTRLTVT.

J is TRBJ2-2 and V is TRBV6-2 or TRBV6-3; 12 positions match TRBD2. This CDR3 is 16 amino acids long. Looked up from germline, CDR1 is MNHEY and CDR2 is SVGEGT. V lost 4 bases, J lost 3 bases, and 3 bases stayed unmatched. The CDR3 is CASSLSSGRDTGELFF. The DNA of the CDR3 is TGTGCCAGCAGTTTGTCTAGCGGGAGGGACACCGGGGAGCTGTTTTTT.

This chain links TRBV28 with TRBJ2-7; 7 nucleotides match TRBD1. Looked up from germline, CDR1 is MDHEN and CDR2 is SYDVKM. With 7 bases clipped from V and 2 bases from J, the junction kept 8 bases outside the gene matches. The CDR3 loop spans 14 amino acids. In DNA, the CDR3 is TGTGCCAGCACCCTGGACAGGTCCACCTACGAGCAGTACTTC. As protein: CASTLDRSTYEQYF.

The rearrangement joins TRBV15 to TRBJ2-7; 12 bases fit TRBD2. There are 19 residues in the CDR3. Germline V gene data show CDR1 as LNHNV and CDR2 as YYDKDF (reference sequence). V was clipped by 0 bases and J by 0 bases; unmatched bases: 9. In nucleotides, the CDR3 is TGTGCCACCAGCAGAGATTCGATACTAGCGGGAGGCGGCTCCTACGAGCAGTACTTC. It is translated as CATSRDSILAGGGSYEQYF.